This T cell receptor (beta chain) was found in a study of cytomegalovirus exposure and HLA in healthy donors. The CDR3 covers 14 residues. Germline CDR1 reads LGHNT; CDR2 reads FRNRAP. J lost 3 bases, V lost 5 bases, and 3 bases had no gene match. With 60 Vbeta and 13 Jbeta primers, the PCR was carried out. Here immunoSEQ multiplex PCR was the method, and the copy in TCRdb shows in-frame clones only, minus some. The data contain 150,000 to 200,000 clones, over 70% of them singletons. The receptor's source is a woman between 18 and 30 years old in good health and CMV-seronegative. Sequencing was performed on PBMCs. The chain combines TRBV12-5 with TRBJ1-5; TRBD1 agrees at 8 bases. CDR3 sequence: CASGPTGANQPQHF. CDR3 coding DNA: TGTGCTAGTGGTCCGACAGGGGCCAATCAGCCCCAGCATTTT.